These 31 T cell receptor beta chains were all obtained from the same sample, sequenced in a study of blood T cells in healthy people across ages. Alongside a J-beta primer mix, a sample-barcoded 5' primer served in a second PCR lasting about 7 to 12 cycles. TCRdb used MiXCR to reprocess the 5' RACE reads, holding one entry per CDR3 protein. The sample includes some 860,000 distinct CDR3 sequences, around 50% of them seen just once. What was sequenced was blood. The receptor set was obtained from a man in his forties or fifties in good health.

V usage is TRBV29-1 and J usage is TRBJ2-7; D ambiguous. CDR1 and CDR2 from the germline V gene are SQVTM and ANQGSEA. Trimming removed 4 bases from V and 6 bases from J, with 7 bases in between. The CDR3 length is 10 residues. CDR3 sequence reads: CSVGGLEQYF. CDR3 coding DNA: TGCAGCGTTGGAGGTCTCGAGCAGTACTTC.

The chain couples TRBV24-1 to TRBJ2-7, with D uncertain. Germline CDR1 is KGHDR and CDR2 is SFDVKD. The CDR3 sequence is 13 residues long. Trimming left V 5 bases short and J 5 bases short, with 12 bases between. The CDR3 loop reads CATSGRSPDEQYF. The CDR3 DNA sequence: TGTGCCACCAGTGGTAGGAGTCCTGACGAGCAGTACTTC.

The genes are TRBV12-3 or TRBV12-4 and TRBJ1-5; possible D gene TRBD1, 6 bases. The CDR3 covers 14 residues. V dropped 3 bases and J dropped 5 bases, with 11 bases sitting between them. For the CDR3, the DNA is TGTGCCAGCAGTTTTTCAGGGGTCGATCAGCCCCAGCATTTT. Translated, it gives CASSFSGVDQPQHF.

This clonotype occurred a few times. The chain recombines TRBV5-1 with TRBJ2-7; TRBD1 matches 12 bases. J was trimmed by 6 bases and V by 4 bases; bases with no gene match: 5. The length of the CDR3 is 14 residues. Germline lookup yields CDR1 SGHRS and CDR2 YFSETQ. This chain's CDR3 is CASSQGQGASEQYF. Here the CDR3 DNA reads TGCGCCAGCAGCCAGGGACAGGGGGCGTCCGAGCAGTACTTC. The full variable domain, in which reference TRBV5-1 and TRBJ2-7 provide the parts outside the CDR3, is KAGVTQTPRYLIKTRGQQVTLSCSPISGHRSVSWYQQTPGQGLQFLFEYFSETQRNKGNFPGRFSGRQFSNSRSEMNVSTLELGDSALYLCASSQGQGASEQYFGPGTRLTVT.

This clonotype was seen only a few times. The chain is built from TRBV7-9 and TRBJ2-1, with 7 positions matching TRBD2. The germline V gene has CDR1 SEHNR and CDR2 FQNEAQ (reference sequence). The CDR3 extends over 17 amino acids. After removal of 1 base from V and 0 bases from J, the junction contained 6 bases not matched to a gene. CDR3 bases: TGTGCCAGCAGCTTAGGGGACTACCGCAGCTCCTACAATGAGCAGTTCTTC. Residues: CASSLGDYRSSYNEQFF.

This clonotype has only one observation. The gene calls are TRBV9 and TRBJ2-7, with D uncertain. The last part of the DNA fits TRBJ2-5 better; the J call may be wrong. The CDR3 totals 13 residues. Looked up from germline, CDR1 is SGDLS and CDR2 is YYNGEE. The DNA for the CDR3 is TGTGCCAGCAGCGTAGGTGATTTCGGGACCCAGTACTTC. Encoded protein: CASSVGDFGTQYF.

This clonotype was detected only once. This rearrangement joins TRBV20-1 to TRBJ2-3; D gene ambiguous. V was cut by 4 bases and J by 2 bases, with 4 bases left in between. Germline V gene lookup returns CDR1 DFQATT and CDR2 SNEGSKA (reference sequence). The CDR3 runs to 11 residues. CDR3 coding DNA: TGCAGTGCTACCCTCACAGATACGCAGTATTTT. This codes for CSATLTDTQYF.

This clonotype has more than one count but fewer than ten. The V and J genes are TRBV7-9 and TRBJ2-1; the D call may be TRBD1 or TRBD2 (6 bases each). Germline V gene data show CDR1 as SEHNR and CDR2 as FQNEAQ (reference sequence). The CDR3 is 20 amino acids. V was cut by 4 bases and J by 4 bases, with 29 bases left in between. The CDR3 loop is CASSSLSGGTDGQRYNEQFF. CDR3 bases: TGTGCCAGCAGCTCACTAAGCGGCGGGACGGATGGACAGAGGTACAATGAGCAGTTCTTC.

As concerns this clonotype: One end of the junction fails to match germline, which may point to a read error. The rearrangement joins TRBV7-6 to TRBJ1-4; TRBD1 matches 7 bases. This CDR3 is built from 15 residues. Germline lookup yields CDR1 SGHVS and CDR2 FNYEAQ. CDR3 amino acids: CASSPGTANNEELFF. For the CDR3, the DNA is TGTGCCAGCAGCCCAGGGACAGCCAATAATGAAGAACTGTTTTTT.

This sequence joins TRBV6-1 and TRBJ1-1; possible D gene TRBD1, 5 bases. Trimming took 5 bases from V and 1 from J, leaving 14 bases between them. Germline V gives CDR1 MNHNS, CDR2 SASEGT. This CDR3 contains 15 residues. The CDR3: CASSTEVGGNTEAFF. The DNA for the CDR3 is TGTGCCAGCAGTACCGAAGTGGGGGGGAACACTGAAGCTTTCTTT.

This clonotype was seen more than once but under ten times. CDR3 region: CASSTPRSAGEQYF. DNA for the CDR3: TGTGCCAGCAGCACTCCCCGATCCGCCGGCGAGCAGTACTTC. The chain uses TRBV7-8 and TRBJ2-7; D remains unclear. The CDR3 sequence is 14 residues long. Trimming took off 5 bases at V and 6 bases at J, with 17 bases between the two ends. CDR1 is SGHVS and CDR2 is FQNEAQ in the germline V gene.

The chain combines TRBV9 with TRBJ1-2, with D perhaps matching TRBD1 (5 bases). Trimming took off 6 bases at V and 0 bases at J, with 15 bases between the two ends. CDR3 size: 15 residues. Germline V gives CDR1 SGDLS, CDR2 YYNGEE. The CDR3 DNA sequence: TGTGCCAGCATGGCAGGGTCTGCGGCTAACTATGGCTACACCTTC. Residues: CASMAGSAANYGYTF.

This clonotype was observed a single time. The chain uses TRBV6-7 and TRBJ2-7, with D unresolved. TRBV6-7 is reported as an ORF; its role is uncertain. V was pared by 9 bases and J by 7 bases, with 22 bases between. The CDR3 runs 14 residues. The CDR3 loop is CASFIVVGNNEQYF. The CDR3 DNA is TGTGCCAGTTTTATTGTAGTAGGCAACAATGAGCAGTACTTC.

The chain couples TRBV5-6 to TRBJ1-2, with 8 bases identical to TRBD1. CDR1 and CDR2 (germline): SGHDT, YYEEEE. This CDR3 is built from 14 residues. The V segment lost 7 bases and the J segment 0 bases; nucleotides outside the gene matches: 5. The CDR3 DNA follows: TGTGCCAGCGATCAGGGGGCGTCTAACTATGGCTACACCTTC. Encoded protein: CASDQGASNYGYTF.

In DNA form, the CDR3 reads TGTGCCAGCAGATATCTAGCGGGGCCTAACAATGAGCAGTACTTC. It encodes CASRYLAGPNNEQYF. The chain joins TRBV5-6 to TRBJ2-7, with 9 nucleotides matching TRBD2. Germline values: CDR1 SGHDT, CDR2 YYEEEE. The V segment lost 5 bases and the J segment 7 bases; nucleotides outside the gene matches: 13. The CDR3 spans 15 residues.

The CDR3 sequence is CASSLRAAGGSTDTQYF. The CDR3 nucleotides read TGTGCCAGCAGCCTTCGTGCGGCGGGGGGGTCCACAGATACGCAGTATTTT. V usage is TRBV7-2 and J usage is TRBJ2-3, with 9 bases fitting TRBD2. CDR3 length equals 17 residues. The V gene's germline CDR1 is SGHTA and CDR2 FQGNSA. The junction had 11 bases not matched to a gene; V was cut back by 5 bases and J by 2 bases.

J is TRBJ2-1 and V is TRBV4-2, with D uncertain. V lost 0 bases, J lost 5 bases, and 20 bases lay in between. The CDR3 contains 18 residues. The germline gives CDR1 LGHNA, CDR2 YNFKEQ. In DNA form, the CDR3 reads TGTGCCAGCAGCCAAGATGCCCTGGCAGTCGGTCTGGACAATGAGCAGTTCTTC. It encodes CASSQDALAVGLDNEQFF.

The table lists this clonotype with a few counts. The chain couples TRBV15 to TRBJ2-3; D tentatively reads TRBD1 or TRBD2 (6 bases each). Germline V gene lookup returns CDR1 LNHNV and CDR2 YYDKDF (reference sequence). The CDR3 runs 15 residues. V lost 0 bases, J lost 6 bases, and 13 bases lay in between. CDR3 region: CATSRDRGLVDTQYF. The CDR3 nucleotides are TGTGCCACCAGCAGAGATCGGGGGCTCGTGGATACGCAGTATTTT. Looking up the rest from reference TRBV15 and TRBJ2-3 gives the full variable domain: DAMVIQNPRYQVTQFGKPVTLSCSQTLNHNVMYWYQQKSSQAPKLLFHYYDKDFNNEADTPDNFQSRRPNTSFCFLDIRSPGLGDTAMYLCATSRDRGLVDTQYFGPGTRLTVL.

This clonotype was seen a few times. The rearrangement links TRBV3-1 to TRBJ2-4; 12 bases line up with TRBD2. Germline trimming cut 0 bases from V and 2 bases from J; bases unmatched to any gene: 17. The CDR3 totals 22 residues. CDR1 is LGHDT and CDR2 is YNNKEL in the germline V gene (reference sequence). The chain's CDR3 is CASSQDLASGRALGTTKNIQYF. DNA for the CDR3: TGTGCCAGCAGCCAAGATTTGGCTAGCGGGAGGGCCCTAGGAACGACCAAAAACATTCAGTACTTC.

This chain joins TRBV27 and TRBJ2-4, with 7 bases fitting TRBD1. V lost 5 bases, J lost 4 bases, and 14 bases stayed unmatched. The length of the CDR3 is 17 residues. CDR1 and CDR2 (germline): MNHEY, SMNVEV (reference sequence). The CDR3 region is CASSPQIRTGQKNIQYF. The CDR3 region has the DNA TGTGCCAGCAGTCCTCAGATCCGCACGGGACAGAAAAACATTCAGTACTTC.

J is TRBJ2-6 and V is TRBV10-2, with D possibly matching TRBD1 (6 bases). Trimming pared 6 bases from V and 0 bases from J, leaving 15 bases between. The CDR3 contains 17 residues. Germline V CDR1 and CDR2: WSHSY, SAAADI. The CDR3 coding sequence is TGCGCCAGCAGGGTACAGGGCCTCAACTCTGGGGCCAACGTCCTGACTTTC. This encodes CASRVQGLNSGANVLTF.

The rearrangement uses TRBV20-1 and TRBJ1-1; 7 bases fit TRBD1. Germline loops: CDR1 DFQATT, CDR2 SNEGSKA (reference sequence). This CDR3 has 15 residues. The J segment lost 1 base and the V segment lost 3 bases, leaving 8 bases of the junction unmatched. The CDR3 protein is CSASDTRTGNTEAFF. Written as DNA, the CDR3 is TGCAGTGCTAGTGATACACGGACAGGGAACACTGAAGCTTTCTTT.

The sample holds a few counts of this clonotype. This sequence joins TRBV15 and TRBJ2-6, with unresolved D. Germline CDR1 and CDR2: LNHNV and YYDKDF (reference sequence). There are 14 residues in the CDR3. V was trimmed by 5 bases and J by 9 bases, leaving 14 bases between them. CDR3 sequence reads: CATSDTSSYNVLTF. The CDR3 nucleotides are TGTGCCACCAGCGATACCTCGTCCTACAACGTCCTGACTTTC.

CDR3 coding DNA: TGTGCCACCAAAGCCGCGACAGGGACTAATTCACCCCTCCACTTT. Its translation is CATKAATGTNSPLHF. The V and J genes are TRBV3-1 and TRBJ1-6; 7 bases align to TRBD1. V shed 10 bases and J 6 bases; nucleotides not matched to a gene: 12. The CDR3 extends over 15 amino acids. Germline V gene lookup returns CDR1 LGHDT and CDR2 YNNKEL (reference sequence).

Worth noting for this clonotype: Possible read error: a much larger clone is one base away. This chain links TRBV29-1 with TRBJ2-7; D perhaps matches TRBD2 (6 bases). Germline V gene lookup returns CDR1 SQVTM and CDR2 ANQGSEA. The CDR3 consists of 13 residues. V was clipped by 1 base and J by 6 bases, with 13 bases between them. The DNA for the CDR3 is TGCAGCGTTGAAGCGGGAGTTACCTCCGAGCAGTACTTC. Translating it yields CSVEAGVTSEQYF.

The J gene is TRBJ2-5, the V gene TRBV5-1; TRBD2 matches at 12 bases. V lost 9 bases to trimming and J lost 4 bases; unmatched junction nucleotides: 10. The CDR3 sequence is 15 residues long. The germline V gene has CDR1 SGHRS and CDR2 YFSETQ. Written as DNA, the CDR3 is TGCGCCACCTCAGAGACTAGCGGGAGTGTAGAGACCCAGTACTTC. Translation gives CATSETSGSVETQYF. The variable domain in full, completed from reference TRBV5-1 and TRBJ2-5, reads KAGVTQTPRYLIKTRGQQVTLSCSPISGHRSVSWYQQTPGQGLQFLFEYFSETQRNKGNFPGRFSGRQFSNSRSEMNVSTLELGDSALYLCATSETSGSVETQYFGPGTRLLVL.

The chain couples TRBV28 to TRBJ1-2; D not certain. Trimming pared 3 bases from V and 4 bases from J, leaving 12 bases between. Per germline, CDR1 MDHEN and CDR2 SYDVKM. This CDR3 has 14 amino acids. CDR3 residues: CASSLAASSYGYTF. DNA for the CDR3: TGTGCCAGCAGTTTGGCAGCCTCGTCCTATGGCTACACCTTC.

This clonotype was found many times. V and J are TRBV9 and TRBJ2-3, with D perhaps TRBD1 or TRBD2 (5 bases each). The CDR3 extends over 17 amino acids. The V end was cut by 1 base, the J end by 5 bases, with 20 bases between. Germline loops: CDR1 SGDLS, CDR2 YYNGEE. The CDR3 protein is CASSVSDILVGRDTQYF. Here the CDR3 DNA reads TGTGCCAGCAGCGTATCGGACATACTAGTTGGGAGAGATACGCAGTATTTT.

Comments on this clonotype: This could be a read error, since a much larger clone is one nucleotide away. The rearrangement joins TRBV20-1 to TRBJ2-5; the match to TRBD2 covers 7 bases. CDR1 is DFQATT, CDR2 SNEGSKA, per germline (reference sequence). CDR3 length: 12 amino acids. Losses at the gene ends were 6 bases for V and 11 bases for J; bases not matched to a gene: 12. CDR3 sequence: CSATKGGDGQYF. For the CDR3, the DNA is TGCAGTGCCACGAAGGGAGGGGATGGGCAGTACTTC.

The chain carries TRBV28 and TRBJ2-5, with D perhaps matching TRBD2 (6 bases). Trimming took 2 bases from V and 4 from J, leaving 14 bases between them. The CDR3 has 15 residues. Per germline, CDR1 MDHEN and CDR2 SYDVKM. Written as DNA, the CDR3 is TGTGCCAGCAGTTTAGCACAGGACGGGGGAGAGACCCAGTACTTC. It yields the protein CASSLAQDGGETQYF.

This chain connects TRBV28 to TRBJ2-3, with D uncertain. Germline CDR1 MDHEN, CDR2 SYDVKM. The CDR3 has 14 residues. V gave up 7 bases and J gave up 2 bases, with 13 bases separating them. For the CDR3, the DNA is TGTGCCAGCAAATACGCTCGGTCCACAGATACGCAGTATTTT. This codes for CASKYARSTDTQYF.